This passage covers 14 T cell receptor beta chains from one sample sequenced in a study of blood T cell repertoires in COVID-19. Sequenced by immunoSEQ multiplex PCR; TCRdb stores in-frame clones only, minus some. The table shows roughly 230,000 clones, with around 87% occurring only once. The sample taken for sequencing was peripheral blood. Receptor source: an older woman with COVID-19, enrolled during active disease.

The chain uses TRBV4-3 and TRBJ1-2, with D possibly being TRBD1 (5 bases). Germline loops: CDR1 LGHNA, CDR2 YSLEER. Trimming left V 1 base short and J 0 bases short, with 9 bases between. The CDR3 sequence is 15 residues long. The CDR3 DNA sequence: TGCGCCAGCAGCCAAGCCGGACACGCTAACTATGGCTACACCTTC. This codes for CASSQAGHANYGYTF.

V and J are TRBV4-3 and TRBJ1-2; D remains unclear. The CDR3 extends over 16 amino acids. The germline V gene has CDR1 LGHNA and CDR2 YSLEER. V lost 1 base and J lost 4, with 16 bases in between. For the CDR3, the DNA is TGCGCCAGCAGCCAAGTTGGTGCGGAGGTGGTCTATGGCTACACCTTC. This encodes CASSQVGAEVVYGYTF.

The gene calls are TRBV3-1 (or the pseudogene TRBV3-2) and TRBJ1-2, with TRBD1 matching over 7 bases. J gave up 2 bases and V 3 bases, and 6 bases lay outside the gene matches. The length of the CDR3 is 15 residues. Germline loops: CDR1 LGHDT, CDR2 YNNKEL (reference sequence). The CDR3 here is CASSHRQTGNYGYTF. The CDR3, as DNA: TGTGCCAGCAGCCATAGACAGACAGGGAACTATGGCTACACCTTC.

V usage is TRBV3-1 (or the pseudogene TRBV3-2) and J usage is TRBJ1-6, with 10 bases identical to TRBD1. Germline V gene sequence: CDR1 LGHDT, CDR2 YNNKEL (reference sequence). The CDR3 consists of 14 residues. V lost 3 bases, J lost 10 bases, and 3 bases stayed unmatched. CDR3 bases: TGTGCCAGCAGCCAGGGACAGGGGTTGTCACCCCTCCACTTT. As protein: CASSQGQGLSPLHF.

The CDR3, as DNA: TGTGCCAGCAGCTTAGCGCCAAATAGGGACAGACATCAGCCCCAGCATTTT. Amino acids: CASSLAPNRDRHQPQHF. V gene TRBV7-8 combines with J gene TRBJ1-5; 7 bases align to TRBD1. Trimming removed 0 bases from V and 5 bases from J; junction bases left unmatched: 10. The CDR3 has 17 amino acids. CDR1 is SGHVS, CDR2 FQNEAQ, per germline. The whole variable domain, remainder taken from reference TRBV7-8 and TRBJ1-5, is GAGVSQSPRYKVAKRGQDVALRCDPISGHVSLFWYQQALGQGPEFLTYFQNEAQLDKSGLPSDRFFAERPEGSVSTLKIQRTQQEDSAVYLCASSLAPNRDRHQPQHFGDGTRLSIL.

The genes are TRBV13 and TRBJ1-4; 8 nucleotides match TRBD1. Germline V gene lookup returns CDR1 PRHDT and CDR2 FYEKMQ (reference sequence). CDR3 length: 15 amino acids. V lost 5 bases, J lost 7 bases, and 9 bases stayed unmatched. CDR3 sequence (DNA): TGTGCCAGCAGCCCCCCAACAGGGGGGAGTGAAAAACTGTTTTTT. The encoded protein is CASSPPTGGSEKLFF.

The chain is built from TRBV9 and TRBJ2-3; 10 nucleotides align to TRBD1. CDR1 and CDR2 (germline): SGDLS, YYNGEE. The CDR3 covers 15 residues. V was pared by 0 bases and J by 4 bases, with 2 bases of the junction left unmatched. The CDR3 protein is CASSVADRGSDTQYF. The CDR3 bases are TGTGCCAGCAGCGTAGCGGACAGGGGGTCAGATACGCAGTATTTT.

The genes are TRBV7-9 and TRBJ2-7, with D uncertain. V lost 5 bases and J lost 4, with 6 bases in between. The CDR3 is made up of 11 amino acids. CDR1 and CDR2 (germline): SEHNR, FQNEAQ (reference sequence). CDR3 sequence reads: CASSLSYEQYF. In nucleotides, the CDR3 is TGTGCCAGCAGCCTTTCTTACGAGCAGTACTTC.

The sample holds a few counts of this clone. The J gene is TRBJ2-7, the V gene TRBV11-2, with a tentative D call TRBD2 (5 bases). Germline loops: CDR1 SGHAT, CDR2 FQNNGV. Trimming took off 4 bases at V and 2 bases at J, with 18 bases between the two ends. CDR3 length: 16 residues. CDR3 DNA sequence: TGTGCCAGCAGCTCCGGAAAACTAGGATTTACCTACGAGCAGTACTTC. Its translation: CASSSGKLGFTYEQYF. Supplemented by reference TRBV11-2 and TRBJ2-7, the full variable domain reads EAGVAQSPRYKIIEKRQSVAFWCNPISGHATLYWYQQILGQGPKLLIQFQNNGVVDDSQLPKDRFSAERLKGVDSTLKIQPAKLEDSAVYLCASSSGKLGFTYEQYFGPGTRLTVT.

The chain couples TRBV5-4 to TRBJ2-2, with 10 positions matching TRBD1. From germline, CDR1 is SGHNT and CDR2 YYREEE (reference sequence). The trim removed 3 bases at V and 10 bases at J, leaving 9 bases unmatched. The CDR3 totals 15 residues. The chain's CDR3 is CASSYRGTGVKELFF. The CDR3, as DNA: TGTGCCAGCAGCTACAGGGGGACAGGGGTTAAGGAGCTGTTTTTT.

This chain links TRBV19 with TRBJ1-6; D may be TRBD1 (6 bases). Trimming cost V 2 bases and J 5 bases, with 13 bases left between them. This CDR3 is built from 16 residues. Germline loops: CDR1 LNHDA, CDR2 SQIVND (reference sequence). Written as DNA, the CDR3 is TGTGCCAGTAGTATACAAACAGGGTCGGATAATTCACCCCTCCACTTT. It translates to CASSIQTGSDNSPLHF.

The V and J genes are TRBV7-8 and TRBJ2-2; TRBD1 aligns across 7 bases. This CDR3 is 18 amino acids long. J was trimmed by 0 bases and V by 5 bases; bases with no gene match: 12. The germline V gene has CDR1 SGHVS and CDR2 FQNEAQ. CDR3 amino acids: CASSRAAGGRTNTGELFF. As DNA, the CDR3 is TGTGCCAGCAGCCGAGCGGCAGGGGGTAGGACGAACACCGGGGAGCTGTTTTTT.

This clone turned up a few times. V and J are TRBV19 and TRBJ1-3; a possible D gene is TRBD1 (5 bases). The CDR3 consists of 15 residues. Trimming removed 5 bases from V and 4 bases from J, with 15 bases in between. From germline, CDR1 is LNHDA and CDR2 SQIVND (reference sequence). This CDR3 is CASSVRRGEGNTIYF. DNA of the CDR3: TGTGCCAGTAGTGTCCGGAGGGGTGAAGGAAACACCATATATTTT.

This sequence joins TRBV25-1 and TRBJ1-6; D is unresolved. The CDR3 contains 14 residues. The germline V gene encodes CDR1 MGHDK and CDR2 SYGVNS. V lost 0 bases, J lost 10 bases, and 10 bases lay in between. In nucleotides, the CDR3 is TGTGCCAGCAGTGAATATAACCGGGGATCACCCCTCCACTTT. It specifies CASSEYNRGSPLHF.